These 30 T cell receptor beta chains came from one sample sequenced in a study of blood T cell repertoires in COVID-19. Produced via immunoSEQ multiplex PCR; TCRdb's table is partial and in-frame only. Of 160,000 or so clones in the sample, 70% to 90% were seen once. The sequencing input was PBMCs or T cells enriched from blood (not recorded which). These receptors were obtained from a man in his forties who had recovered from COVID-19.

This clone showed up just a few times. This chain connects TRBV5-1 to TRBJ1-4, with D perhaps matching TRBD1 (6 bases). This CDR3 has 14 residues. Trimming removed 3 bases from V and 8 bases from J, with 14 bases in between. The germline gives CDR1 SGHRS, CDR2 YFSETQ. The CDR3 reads CASSWGQGGEKLFF. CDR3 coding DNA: TGCGCCAGCAGCTGGGGGCAGGGTGGCGAAAAACTGTTTTTT.

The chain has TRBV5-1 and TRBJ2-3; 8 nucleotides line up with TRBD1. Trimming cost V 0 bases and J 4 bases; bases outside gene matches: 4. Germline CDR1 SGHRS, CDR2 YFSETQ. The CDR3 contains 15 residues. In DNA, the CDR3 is TGCGCCAGCAGCTTGGAGACAGGGGCCCCAGATACGCAGTATTTT. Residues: CASSLETGAPDTQYF.

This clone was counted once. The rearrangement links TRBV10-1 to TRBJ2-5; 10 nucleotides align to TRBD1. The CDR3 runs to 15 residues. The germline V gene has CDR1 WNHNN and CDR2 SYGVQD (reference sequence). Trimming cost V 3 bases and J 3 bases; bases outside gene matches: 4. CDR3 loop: CASSEAGTGEETQYF. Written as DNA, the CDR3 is TGCGCCAGCAGTGAAGCCGGGACAGGGGAAGAGACCCAGTACTTC.

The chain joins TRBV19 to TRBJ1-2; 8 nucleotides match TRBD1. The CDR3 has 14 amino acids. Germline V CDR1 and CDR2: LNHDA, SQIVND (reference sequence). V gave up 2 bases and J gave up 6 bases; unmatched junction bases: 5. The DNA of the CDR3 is TGTGCCAGTAGTATACAGGGGGCGTCTCATGGCTACACCTTC. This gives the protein CASSIQGASHGYTF.

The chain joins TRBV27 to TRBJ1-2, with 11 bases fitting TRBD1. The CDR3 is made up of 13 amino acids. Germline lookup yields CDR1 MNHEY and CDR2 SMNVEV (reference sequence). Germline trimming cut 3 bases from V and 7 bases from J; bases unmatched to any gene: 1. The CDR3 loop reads CASSLGTGGGYTF. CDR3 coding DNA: TGTGCCAGCAGTTTGGGGACAGGGGGTGGCTACACCTTC.

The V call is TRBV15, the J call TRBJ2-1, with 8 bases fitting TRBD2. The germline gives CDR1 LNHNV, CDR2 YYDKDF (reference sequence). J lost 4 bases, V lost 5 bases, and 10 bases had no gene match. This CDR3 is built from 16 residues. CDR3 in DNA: TGTGCCACCAGCGGTGACACGCGGGGGGCTTACAATGAGCAGTTCTTC. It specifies CATSGDTRGAYNEQFF.

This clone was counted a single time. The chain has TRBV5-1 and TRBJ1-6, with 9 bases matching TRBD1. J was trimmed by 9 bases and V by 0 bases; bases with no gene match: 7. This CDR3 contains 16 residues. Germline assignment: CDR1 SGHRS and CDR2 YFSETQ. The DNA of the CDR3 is TGCGCCAGCAGCTTGGGTGTCGGGACAGGGAGTTCACCCCTCCACTTT. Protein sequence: CASSLGVGTGSSPLHF. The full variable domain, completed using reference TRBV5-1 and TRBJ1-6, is KAGVTQTPRYLIKTRGQQVTLSCSPISGHRSVSWYQQTPGQGLQFLFEYFSETQRNKGNFPGRFSGRQFSNSRSEMNVSTLELGDSALYLCASSLGVGTGSSPLHFGNGTRLTVT.

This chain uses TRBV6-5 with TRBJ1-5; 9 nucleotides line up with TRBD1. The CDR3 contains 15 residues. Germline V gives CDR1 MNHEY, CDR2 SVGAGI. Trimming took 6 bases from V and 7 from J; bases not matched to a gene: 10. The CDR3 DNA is TGTGCCAGCAGGGCCGGGACAGGGTTATCACAGCCCCAGCATTTT. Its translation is CASRAGTGLSQPQHF.

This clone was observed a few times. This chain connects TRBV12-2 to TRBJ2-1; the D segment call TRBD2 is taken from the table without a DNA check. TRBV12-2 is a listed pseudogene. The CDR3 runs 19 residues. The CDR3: CASRFGAGGLTGSYNEQFF. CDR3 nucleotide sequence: TGTGCAAGTCGCTTTGGGGCGGGGGGCCTTACCGGCTCCTACAATGAGCAGTTCTTC.

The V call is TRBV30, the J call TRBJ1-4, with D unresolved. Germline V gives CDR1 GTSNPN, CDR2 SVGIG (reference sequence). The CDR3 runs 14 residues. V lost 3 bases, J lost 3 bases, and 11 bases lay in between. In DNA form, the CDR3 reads TGTGCCTGGAGCAGGCCGCCCGCTAATGAAAAACTGTTTTTT. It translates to CAWSRPPANEKLFF.

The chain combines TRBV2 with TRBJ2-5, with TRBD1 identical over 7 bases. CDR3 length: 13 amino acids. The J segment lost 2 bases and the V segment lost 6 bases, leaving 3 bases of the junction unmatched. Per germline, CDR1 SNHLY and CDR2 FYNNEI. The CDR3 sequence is CASRRDSQETQYF. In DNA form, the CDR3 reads TGTGCCAGCAGACGGGACAGTCAAGAGACCCAGTACTTC.

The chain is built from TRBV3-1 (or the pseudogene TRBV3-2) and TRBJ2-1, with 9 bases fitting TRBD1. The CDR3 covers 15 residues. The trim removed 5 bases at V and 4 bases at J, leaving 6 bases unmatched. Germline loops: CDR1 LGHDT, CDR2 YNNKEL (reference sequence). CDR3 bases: TGTGCCAGCAGCGGCACGGGACAGGGTTACAATGAGCAGTTCTTC. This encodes CASSGTGQGYNEQFF.

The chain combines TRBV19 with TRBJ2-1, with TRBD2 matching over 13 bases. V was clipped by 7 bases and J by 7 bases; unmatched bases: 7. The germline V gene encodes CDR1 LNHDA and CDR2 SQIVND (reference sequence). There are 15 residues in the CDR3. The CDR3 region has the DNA TGTGCCAGTAATAGACCGGGACTAGCGGGGAATGAGCAGTTCTTC. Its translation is CASNRPGLAGNEQFF.

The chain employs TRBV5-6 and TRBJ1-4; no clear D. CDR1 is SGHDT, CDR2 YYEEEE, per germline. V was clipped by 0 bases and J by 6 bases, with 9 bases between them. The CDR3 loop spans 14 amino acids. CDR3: CASSLDSTHEKLFF. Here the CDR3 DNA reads TGTGCCAGCAGCTTGGACAGTACTCATGAAAAACTGTTTTTT.

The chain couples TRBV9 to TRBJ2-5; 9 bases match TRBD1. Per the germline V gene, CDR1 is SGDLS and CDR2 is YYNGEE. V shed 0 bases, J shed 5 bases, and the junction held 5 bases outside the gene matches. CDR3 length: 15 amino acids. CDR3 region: CASSVAGQGTETQYF. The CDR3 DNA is TGTGCCAGCAGCGTAGCGGGACAGGGTACGGAGACCCAGTACTTC.

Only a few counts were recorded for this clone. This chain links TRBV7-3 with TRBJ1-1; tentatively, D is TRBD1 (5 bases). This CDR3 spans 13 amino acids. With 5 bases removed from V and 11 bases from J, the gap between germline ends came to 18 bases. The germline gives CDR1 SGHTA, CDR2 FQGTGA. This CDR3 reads CASSQTPGTRAFF. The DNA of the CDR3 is TGTGCCAGCAGCCAAACACCGGGGACTCGGGCTTTCTTT.

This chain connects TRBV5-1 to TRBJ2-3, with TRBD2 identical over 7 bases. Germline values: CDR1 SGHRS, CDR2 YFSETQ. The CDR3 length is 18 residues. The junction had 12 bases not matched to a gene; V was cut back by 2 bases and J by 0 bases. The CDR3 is CASSFRTTSYTSTDTQYF. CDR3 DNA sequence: TGCGCCAGCAGCTTTCGGACGACTAGCTATACTAGCACAGATACGCAGTATTTT.

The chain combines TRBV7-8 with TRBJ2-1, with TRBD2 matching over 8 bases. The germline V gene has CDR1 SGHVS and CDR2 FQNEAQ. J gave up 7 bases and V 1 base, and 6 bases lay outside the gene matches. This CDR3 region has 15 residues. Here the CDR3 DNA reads TGTGCCAGCAGCTTAGGGGCGGGGGGTTGGAATGAGCAGTTCTTC. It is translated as CASSLGAGGWNEQFF.

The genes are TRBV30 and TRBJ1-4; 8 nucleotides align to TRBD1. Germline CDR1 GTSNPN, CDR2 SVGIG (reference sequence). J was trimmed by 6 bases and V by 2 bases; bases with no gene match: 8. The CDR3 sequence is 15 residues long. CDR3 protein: CAWSNDRGIYEKLFF. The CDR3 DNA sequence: TGTGCCTGGAGTAATGACAGGGGTATATATGAAAAACTGTTTTTT.

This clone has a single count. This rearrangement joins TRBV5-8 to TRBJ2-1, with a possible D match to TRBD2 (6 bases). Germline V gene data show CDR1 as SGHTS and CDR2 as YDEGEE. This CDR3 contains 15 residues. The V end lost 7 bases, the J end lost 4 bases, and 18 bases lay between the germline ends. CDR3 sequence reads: CASWEDLTGYNEQFF. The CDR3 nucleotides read TGTGCCAGCTGGGAGGATCTAACAGGTTACAATGAGCAGTTCTTC.

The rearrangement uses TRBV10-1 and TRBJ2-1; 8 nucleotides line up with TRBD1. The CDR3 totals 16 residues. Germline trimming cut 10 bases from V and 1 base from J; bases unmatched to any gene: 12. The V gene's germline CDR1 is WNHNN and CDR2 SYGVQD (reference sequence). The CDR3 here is CATPDRVVVSYNEQFF. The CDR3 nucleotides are TGCGCCACCCCGGACAGGGTAGTTGTTTCCTACAATGAGCAGTTCTTC.

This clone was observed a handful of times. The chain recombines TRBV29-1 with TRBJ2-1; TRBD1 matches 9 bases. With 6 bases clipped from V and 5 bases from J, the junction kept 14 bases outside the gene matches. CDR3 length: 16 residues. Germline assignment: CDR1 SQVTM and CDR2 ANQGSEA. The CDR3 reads CSVHQPGQGFHNEQFF. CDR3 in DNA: TGCAGCGTCCACCAACCGGGACAGGGTTTTCACAATGAGCAGTTCTTC.

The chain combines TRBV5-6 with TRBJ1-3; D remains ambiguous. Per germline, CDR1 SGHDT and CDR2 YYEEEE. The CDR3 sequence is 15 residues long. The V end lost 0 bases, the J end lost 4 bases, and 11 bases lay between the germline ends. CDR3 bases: TGTGCCAGCAGCTTGGAAGGGAGTAGGGGAAACACCATATATTTT. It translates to CASSLEGSRGNTIYF.

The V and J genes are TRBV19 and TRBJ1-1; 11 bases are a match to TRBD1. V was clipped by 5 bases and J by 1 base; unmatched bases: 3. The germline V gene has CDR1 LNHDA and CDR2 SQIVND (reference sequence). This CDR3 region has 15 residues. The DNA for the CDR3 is TGTGCCAGTAGTCGGGGACAGGGGGGGAACACTGAAGCTTTCTTT. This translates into CASSRGQGGNTEAFF.

The CDR3 loop reads CASSLTGNSYEQYV. The DNA for the CDR3 is TGTGCCAGCAGCTTGACAGGGAACTCCTACGAGCAGTACGTC. The V gene is TRBV7-8, the J gene TRBJ2-7; 7 positions match TRBD1. Trimming cost V 3 bases and J 0 bases; bases outside gene matches: 2. CDR1 is SGHVS, CDR2 FQNEAQ, per germline. This CDR3 is built from 14 residues.

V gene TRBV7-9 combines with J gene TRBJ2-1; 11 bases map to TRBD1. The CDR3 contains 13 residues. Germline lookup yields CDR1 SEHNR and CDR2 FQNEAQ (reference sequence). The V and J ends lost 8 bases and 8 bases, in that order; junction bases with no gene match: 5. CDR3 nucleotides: TGTGCCAGCGGGGGACAGGGGGTCTATGAGCAGTTCTTC. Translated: CASGGQGVYEQFF.

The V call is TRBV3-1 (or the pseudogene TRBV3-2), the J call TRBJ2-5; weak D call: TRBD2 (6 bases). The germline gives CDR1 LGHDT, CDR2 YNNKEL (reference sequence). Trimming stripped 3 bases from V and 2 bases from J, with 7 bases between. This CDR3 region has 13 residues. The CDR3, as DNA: TGTGCCAGCAGCCAGCGGGGACAAGAGACCCAGTACTTC. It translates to CASSQRGQETQYF.

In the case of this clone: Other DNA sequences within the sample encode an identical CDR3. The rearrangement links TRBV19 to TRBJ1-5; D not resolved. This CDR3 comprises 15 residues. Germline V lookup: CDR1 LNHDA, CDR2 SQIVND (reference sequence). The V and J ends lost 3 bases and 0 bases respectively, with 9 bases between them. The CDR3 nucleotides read TGTGCCAGTAGTATCGCAGGTGGTAGCAATCAGCCCCAGCATTTT. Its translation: CASSIAGGSNQPQHF. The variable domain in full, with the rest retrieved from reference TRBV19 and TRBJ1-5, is DGGITQSPKYLFRKEGQNVTLSCEQNLNHDAMYWYRQDPGQGLRLIYYSQIVNDFQKGDIAEGYSVSREKKESFPLTVTSAQKNPTAFYLCASSIAGGSNQPQHFGDGTRLSIL.

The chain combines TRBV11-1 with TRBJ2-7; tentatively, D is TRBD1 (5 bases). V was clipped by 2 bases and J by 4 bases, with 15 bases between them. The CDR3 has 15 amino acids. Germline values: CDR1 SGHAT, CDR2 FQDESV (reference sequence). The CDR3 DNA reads TGTGCCAGCAGCTTAAGGTTTGTGGGGCCTTACGAGCAGTACTTC. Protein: CASSLRFVGPYEQYF.

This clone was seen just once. CDR3 sequence (DNA): TGTGCCAGCGGACTCAGTAATGAGCAGTTCTTC. This encodes CASGLSNEQFF. V usage is TRBV2 and J usage is TRBJ2-1; the D gene is possibly TRBD2 (5 bases). Germline lookup yields CDR1 SNHLY and CDR2 FYNNEI. CDR3 length: 11 amino acids. The ends were cut back, 8 bases at V and 7 bases at J, with 9 bases in the middle.